This TCR beta chain was identified during a study of CD8+ T cells in alopecia areata. Study overall: Each of the treated patients was given oral tofacitinib, 5 to 10 mg twice daily, for moderate-to-severe alopecia areata.

Treatment reported: oral pan-JAK inhibitor, 5-10 mg twice daily. As part of sample collection, lesional scalp punch biopsies and peripheral blood were taken from alopecia areata patients. This clone turned up a few times. cDNA serving as the sequencing template came from extracted, reverse transcribed RNA. Only in-frame clones appear in the TCRdb table, and some are missing; sequencing was by immunoSEQ multiplex PCR. The sample lists about 64,000 clones, 35% to 55% occurring once. CDR1 SGHAT and CDR2 FQNNGV come from the germline V gene. Trimming cost V 4 bases and J 4 bases, with 13 bases left between them. This CDR3 is built from 15 residues.

The sequence derives from a human donor with alopecia areata. The V gene is TRBV11-2, the J gene TRBJ2-2, with a tentative D call TRBD1 (6 bases). Sample: CD8+ T cells sorted from blood, taken at approximately week 36, from a patient treated with tofacitinib. CDR3: CASSSLTGGTGELFF. CDR3 sequence (DNA): TGTGCCAGCAGCTCGTTGACAGGCGGCACCGGGGAGCTGTTTTTT.